These 10 T cell receptor beta chains were sequenced from one sample in a study of blood T cell repertoires in COVID-19. Using immunoSEQ multiplex PCR, the repertoire was profiled, and TCRdb retains in-frame clones only, with some absent. The table shows roughly 230,000 clones, with approximately 81% occurring only once. The material sequenced was PBMCs or T cells enriched from blood (not recorded which). Receptor source: a woman in her fifties or sixties who had been exposed to COVID-19.

This rearrangement joins TRBV2 to TRBJ2-5; 13 nucleotides align to TRBD2. Germline V gene sequence: CDR1 SNHLY, CDR2 FYNNEI. The V gene end was trimmed by 4 bases and the J gene end by 4 bases; junction bases not matched to a gene: 3. The CDR3 spans 15 residues. CDR3 amino acids: CASSVTSGGGETQYF. The DNA of the CDR3 is TGTGCCAGCAGTGTTACTAGCGGGGGGGGAGAGACCCAGTACTTC.

The chain couples TRBV12-3 or TRBV12-4 to TRBJ2-7; D ambiguous. The ends were cut back, 2 bases at V and 1 base at J, with 6 bases in the middle. CDR3 length: 13 amino acids. The CDR3 DNA reads TGTGCCAGCAGTTTACAGGTTTCCTACGAGCAGTACTTC. Its protein is CASSLQVSYEQYF.

V and J are TRBV5-1 and TRBJ2-2, with D uncertain. V was shortened by 2 bases and J by 2 bases, with 7 bases between the two germline ends. In germline, CDR1 is SGHRS, CDR2 YFSETQ. The CDR3 totals 14 residues. The CDR3 nucleotides are TGCGCCAGCAGCTTTCGACTTAACACCGGGGAGCTGTTTTTT. This translates into CASSFRLNTGELFF. Looking up the rest from reference TRBV5-1 and TRBJ2-2 gives the full variable domain: KAGVTQTPRYLIKTRGQQVTLSCSPISGHRSVSWYQQTPGQGLQFLFEYFSETQRNKGNFPGRFSGRQFSNSRSEMNVSTLELGDSALYLCASSFRLNTGELFFGEGSRLTVL.

V is TRBV4-1 and J is TRBJ1-4; D is unclear. The CDR3 totals 16 residues. The germline gives CDR1 MGHRA, CDR2 YSYEKL. V lost 2 bases and J lost 5, with 15 bases in between. The CDR3 is CASSQWSPVTNEKLFF. DNA of the CDR3: TGCGCCAGCAGCCAATGGTCGCCAGTCACAAATGAAAAACTGTTTTTT.

The CDR3 loop reads CASSLHGGTITEAFF. The CDR3 coding sequence is TGTGCCAGCAGCCTTCACGGGGGGACGATAACTGAAGCTTTCTTT. V usage is TRBV11-1 and J usage is TRBJ1-1; weak D call: TRBD1 (5 bases). The CDR3 is made up of 15 amino acids. Trimming removed 5 bases from V and 5 bases from J, with 18 bases in between. Germline V gene data show CDR1 as SGHAT and CDR2 as FQDESV (reference sequence).

Concerning this clone itself: The sample has other DNA sequences that encode this CDR3 too. V usage is TRBV5-1 and J usage is TRBJ2-3; D not certain. The CDR3 is made up of 12 amino acids. Per the germline V gene, CDR1 is SGHRS and CDR2 is YFSETQ. The V and J ends lost 0 bases and 6 bases respectively, with 5 bases between them. This CDR3 reads CASSLGADTQYF. The CDR3 nucleotides are TGCGCCAGCAGCTTGGGGGCTGATACGCAGTATTTT.

This clone was seen only a few times. The chain couples TRBV5-6 to TRBJ2-3; 8 bases agree with TRBD2. Germline CDR1 is SGHDT and CDR2 is YYEEEE. Losses at the gene ends were 4 bases for V and 2 bases for J; bases not matched to a gene: 9. The CDR3 totals 16 residues. CDR3 residues: CASSIEGLDNTDTQYF. The CDR3 DNA sequence: TGTGCCAGCAGCATCGAGGGACTAGATAACACAGATACGCAGTATTTT.

This chain connects TRBV4-1 to TRBJ1-1; no definite D call. This CDR3 comprises 13 residues. V lost 1 base and J 10 bases, leaving 13 bases between the germline ends. Germline CDR1 reads MGHRA; CDR2 reads YSYEKL. The CDR3 region has the DNA TGCGCCAGCAGCCAAGCCTGGTGGGAGGGAGCTTTCTTT. This translates into CASSQAWWEGAFF.

This chain uses TRBV10-3 with TRBJ1-1; 9 nucleotides line up with TRBD1. CDR3 size: 14 residues. Germline V lookup: CDR1 ENHRY, CDR2 SYGVKD. V shed 6 bases, J shed 4 bases, and the junction held 6 bases outside the gene matches. CDR3 in DNA: TGTGCCATCAGGGACGGGACAGGGACCACTGAAGCTTTCTTT. This encodes CAIRDGTGTTEAFF.

V usage is TRBV5-4 and J usage is TRBJ2-1, with TRBD2 matching over 9 bases. The CDR3 is made up of 15 amino acids. Trimming cost V 5 bases and J 5 bases; bases outside gene matches: 8. Germline loops: CDR1 SGHNT, CDR2 YYREEE (reference sequence). The CDR3: CASRRGIAGDNEQFF. CDR3 DNA sequence: TGTGCCAGCAGGAGAGGGATAGCGGGGGACAATGAGCAGTTCTTC.